The clone carrying this T cell receptor beta chain is a singleton in its sample. The patients with Susac syndrome were individuals who fulfilled the recently defined diagnostic criteria for disease that was either definite or probable. The sample is drawn from a study of CD8 T cells in Susac syndrome. Study-level background: The Susac syndrome patients were therapy-naive, on corticosteroids, or on intravenous immunoglobulin alone at blood draw.

The V and J ends lost 4 bases and 5 bases, in that order; junction bases with no gene match: 5. The CDR3 is 14 residues long. Germline V gene data show CDR1 as SGHDN and CDR2 as FVKESK. An input of roughly 0.5 to 1 ug of RNA was subjected to reverse transcription using random hexamers. TCRdb re-derived calls from the immunoSEQ multiplex PCR reads in MiXCR, one entry per CDR3 protein. The profile covers 170,000 or so distinct CDR3 sequences, with about 94% appearing a single time and 0.09% to 0.1% taken by the ten largest. This TCR came from a human donor with Susac syndrome. Material: CD4+ T cells from PBMCs. V usage is TRBV14 and J usage is TRBJ2-1, with TRBD2 matching over 7 bases. CDR3 sequence reads: CASSLPGTNNEQFF. In DNA form, the CDR3 reads TGTGCCAGCAGCCTCCCGGGGACTAACAATGAGCAGTTCTTC.